This entry lists 5 T cell receptor beta chains sequenced from one sample in a study of T cell responses to AZD1222 COVID-19 vaccine (dated by TCRdb to 2020 to 2022). Library creation used the immunoSEQ multiplex PCR assay. Sourced from immuneACCESS, this table was stored by TCRdb with only in-frame sequences that have V and J called. A share of the clones is absent; for the studies checked, an unresolved V gene accounts for under half, and the remainder has no known explanation. The sample table contains 110,000 to 150,000 clones; only one count was recorded for 70% to 90% of them. The ten top clones hold around 8% of the sample. Explained via the paper, the time point label denotes: baseline before first vaccination. Here the sequenced sample was peripheral blood, taken on day 0 of AZD1222 vaccination. These receptors all come from an adult in good health.

The rearrangement joins TRBV7-2 to TRBJ2-7, with 8 positions matching TRBD2. J gave up 4 bases and V 5 bases, and 13 bases lay outside the gene matches. This CDR3 comprises 16 residues. From germline, CDR1 is SGHTA and CDR2 FQGNSA. CDR3 in amino acids: CASSRFAGGDNYEQYF. The CDR3 DNA reads TGTGCCAGCAGCCGCTTTGCGGGGGGCGACAATTACGAGCAGTACTTC.

V gene TRBV27 combines with J gene TRBJ2-3; 7 nucleotides agree with TRBD1. J lost 2 bases, V lost 5 bases, and 16 bases had no gene match. The germline V gene encodes CDR1 MNHEY and CDR2 SMNVEV (reference sequence). The CDR3 runs to 18 residues. The CDR3 region is CASSQGQPGTIHTDTQYF. As DNA, the CDR3 is TGTGCCAGCAGTCAGGGACAGCCCGGGACCATCCACACAGATACGCAGTATTTT.

The V call is TRBV7-2, the J call TRBJ2-3; D is uncertain. The CDR3 sequence is 14 residues long. Trimming stripped 2 bases from V and 3 bases from J, with 9 bases between. CDR1 is SGHTA, CDR2 FQGNSA, per germline. The CDR3 region has the DNA TGTGCCAGCAGCTTAATGTCGGCGACAGATACGCAGTATTTT. This translates into CASSLMSATDTQYF.

The CDR3 DNA is TGTGCCAGCAGTGAGGGGTCCGCGTTGGAGCAGTACTTC. Translated, it gives CASSEGSALEQYF. The chain employs TRBV5-8 and TRBJ2-7; D tentatively fits TRBD1 or TRBD2 (5 bases each). V dropped 5 bases and J dropped 7 bases, with 16 bases sitting between them. CDR3 length equals 13 residues. Germline CDR1 and CDR2: SGHTS and YDEGEE.

The genes are TRBV28 and TRBJ2-2, with 8 bases fitting TRBD1. The CDR3 loop spans 13 amino acids. V dropped 4 bases and J dropped 7; count of bases not matched to a gene: 2. Germline V gives CDR1 MDHEN, CDR2 SYDVKM. CDR3 loop: CASSSTGVGELFF. The DNA for the CDR3 is TGTGCCAGCAGTTCGACAGGGGTCGGGGAGCTGTTTTTT.